A selection of T cell receptor beta chains follows, all from one sample in a study of blood T cell repertoires in COVID-19. Assay used: immunoSEQ multiplex PCR; TCRdb lists only in-frame clones, some missing. This table has around 160,000 clones, more than 75% appearing once. Sequenced material: PBMCs or T cells enriched from blood (not recorded which). These receptors all stem from a woman in her twenties or thirties with acute COVID-19. CDR3s include the opening cysteine and the closing phenylalanine or tryptophan. The D gene is left open where the match is weak.

d_call | j_call | v_call | cdr3_length | cdr3_aa | cdr3_nt
NA | TRBJ2-3 | TRBV5-1 | 15 | CASSPPAGSTDTQYF | TGCGCCAGCAGCCCGCCGGCGGGGTCTACAGATACGCAGTATTTT
TRBD1 | TRBJ2-5 | TRBV7-2 | 14 | CASSLKTGQETQYF | TGTGCCAGCAGCTTGAAGACAGGGCAAGAGACCCAGTACTTC
NA | TRBJ1-2 | TRBV28 | 15 | CASRKGIMGPHGYTF | TGTGCCAGCAGAAAGGGGATAATGGGGCCCCATGGCTACACCTTC
NA | TRBJ1-5 | TRBV30 | 14 | CAWSTDRVRLPQHF | TGTGCCTGGAGTACGGACAGAGTCCGTCTGCCCCAGCATTTT
NA | TRBJ2-2 | TRBV5-8 | 16 | CASSPTRDWPTGELFF | TGTGCCAGCAGCCCAACCCGGGACTGGCCAACCGGGGAGCTGTTTTTT
TRBD1 | TRBJ1-1 | TRBV5-4 | 13 | CASSLTGETEAFF | TGTGCCAGCAGCTTGACAGGGGAGACTGAAGCTTTCTTT
TRBD1 | TRBJ1-1 | TRBV27 | 19 | CASSSYSGTGGAYDTEAFF | TGTGCCAGCAGTTCGTACTCCGGGACAGGGGGCGCGTATGACACTGAAGCTTTCTTT
NA | TRBJ2-7 | TRBV12-3/TRBV12-4 | 12 | CASSFELYEQYF | TGTGCCAGCAGTTTCGAGCTTTACGAGCAGTACTTC
TRBD2 | TRBJ2-3 | TRBV7-9 | 14 | CASSPGTTPDTQYF | TGTGCCAGCAGCCCCGGGACTACCCCCGATACGCAGTATTTT
TRBD1 | TRBJ2-5 | TRBV28 | 15 | CASSPPTGGRETQYF | TGTGCCAGCAGTCCGCCTACAGGGGGTCGGGAGACCCAGTACTTC
TRBD2 | TRBJ2-1 | TRBV5-4 | 14 | CASSEKAGYNEQFF | TGTGCCAGCAGCGAAAAAGCGGGATACAATGAGCAGTTCTTC
TRBD2 | TRBJ2-2 | TRBV7-9 | 17 | CASSSRAGLAGTGELFF | TGTGCCAGCAGCTCAAGGGCAGGACTAGCGGGCACCGGGGAGCTGTTTTTT